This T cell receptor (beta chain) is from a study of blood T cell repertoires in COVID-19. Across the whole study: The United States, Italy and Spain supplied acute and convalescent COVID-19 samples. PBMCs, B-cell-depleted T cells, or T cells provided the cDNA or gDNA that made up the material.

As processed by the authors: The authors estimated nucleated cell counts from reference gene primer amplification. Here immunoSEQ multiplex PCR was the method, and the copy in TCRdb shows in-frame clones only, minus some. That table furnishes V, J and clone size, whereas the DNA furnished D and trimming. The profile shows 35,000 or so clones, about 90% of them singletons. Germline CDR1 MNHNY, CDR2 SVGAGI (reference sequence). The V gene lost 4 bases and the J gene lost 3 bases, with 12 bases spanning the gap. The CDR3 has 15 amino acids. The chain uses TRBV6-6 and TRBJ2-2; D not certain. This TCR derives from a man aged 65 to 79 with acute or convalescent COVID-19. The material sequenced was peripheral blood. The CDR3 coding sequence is TGTGCCAGCAGTTTCCCCCCGCGCCACACCGGGGAGCTGTTTTTT. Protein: CASSFPPRHTGELFF.